These 30 T cell receptor beta chains came from one sample sequenced in a study of blood T cell repertoires in COVID-19. Some clones are missing from TCRdb's copy, which holds only in-frame ones; the method was immunoSEQ multiplex PCR. The table includes approximately 260,000 clones, about 90% detected once. Input material: PBMCs or T cells enriched from blood (not recorded which). These receptors all come from a woman aged 18-35 years who had recovered from COVID-19.

This rearrangement joins TRBV28 to TRBJ1-3; D unresolved. This CDR3 has 14 amino acids. Germline V lookup: CDR1 MDHEN, CDR2 SYDVKM. The V gene lost 4 bases and the J gene lost 2 bases, with 9 bases spanning the gap. CDR3 DNA sequence: TGTGCCAGCAGTTCCCCGGTAGCTGGAAACACCATATATTTT. Its protein product is CASSSPVAGNTIYF. Looking up the rest from reference TRBV28 and TRBJ1-3 gives the full variable domain: DVKVTQSSRYLVKRTGEKVFLECVQDMDHENMFWYRQDPGLGLRLIYFSYDVKMKEKGDIPEGYSVSREKKERFSLILESASTNQTSMYLCASSSPVAGNTIYFGEGSWLTVV.

V is TRBV24-1 and J is TRBJ2-1, with TRBD1 matching 7 bases. Germline V CDR1 and CDR2: KGHDR, SFDVKD. After removal of 4 bases from V and 0 bases from J, the junction contained 14 bases not matched to a gene. There are 19 residues in the CDR3. Written as DNA, the CDR3 is TGTGCCACCAGTGAAACGGGACAGCGATATACGAGCTCCTACAATGAGCAGTTCTTC. Amino acid sequence: CATSETGQRYTSSYNEQFF.

The chain couples TRBV3-1 (or the pseudogene TRBV3-2) to TRBJ1-1; 7 bases are a match to TRBD1. Unmatched junction bases numbered 6, after V lost 5 bases and J lost 6 bases. From germline, CDR1 is LGHDT and CDR2 YNNKEL (reference sequence). This CDR3 comprises 13 residues. CDR3 protein: CASSFSTGAEAFF. CDR3 nucleotide sequence: TGTGCCAGCAGCTTCAGTACAGGGGCTGAAGCTTTCTTT.

This clone has just one count. The V call is TRBV5-1, the J call TRBJ2-3; TRBD1 aligns across 7 bases. Germline CDR1 SGHRS, CDR2 YFSETQ. The CDR3 has 15 residues. With 4 bases clipped from V and 2 bases from J, the junction kept 7 bases outside the gene matches. The CDR3 protein is CASSAGTDNTDTQYF. The DNA for the CDR3 is TGCGCCAGCAGCGCCGGGACAGACAACACAGATACGCAGTATTTT. Supplemented by reference TRBV5-1 and TRBJ2-3, the full variable domain reads KAGVTQTPRYLIKTRGQQVTLSCSPISGHRSVSWYQQTPGQGLQFLFEYFSETQRNKGNFPGRFSGRQFSNSRSEMNVSTLELGDSALYLCASSAGTDNTDTQYFGPGTRLTVL.

This sequence joins TRBV19 and TRBJ1-2; 7 bases agree with TRBD1. CDR3 length equals 12 residues. Germline lookup yields CDR1 LNHDA and CDR2 SQIVND (reference sequence). V lost 4 bases to trimming and J lost 7 bases; unmatched junction nucleotides: 3. The CDR3 loop reads CASSRQGAGYTF. CDR3 nucleotide sequence: TGTGCCAGTAGTAGACAGGGTGCTGGCTACACCTTC.

The chain couples TRBV2 to TRBJ2-7; possibly TRBD1 for D (6 bases). The CDR3 length is 13 residues. CDR1 is SNHLY, CDR2 FYNNEI, per germline. V was pared by 5 bases and J by 2 bases, with 10 bases between. The DNA of the CDR3 is TGTGCCAGCAGTAGGGGACAAGCCTACGAGCAGTACTTC. This codes for CASSRGQAYEQYF.

The chain joins TRBV11-2 to TRBJ2-3; no firm D call. Per the germline V gene, CDR1 is SGHAT and CDR2 is FQNNGV. This CDR3 is 16 amino acids long. Between the trimmed V and J ends, which lost 5 bases and 2 bases, there was a span of 17 bases. Here the CDR3 DNA reads TGTGCCAGCAGCGGCCAAGTGGGCAGGATCACAGATACGCAGTATTTT. The encoded protein is CASSGQVGRITDTQYF.

The gene calls are TRBV7-9 and TRBJ1-2; D is uncertain. V lost 2 bases and J 1 base, leaving 11 bases between the germline ends. The CDR3 spans 15 residues. Germline assignment: CDR1 SEHNR and CDR2 FQNEAQ (reference sequence). The DNA for the CDR3 is TGTGCCAGCAGCTTATCGCTAGGCCTTAACTATGGCTACACCTTC. Protein product: CASSLSLGLNYGYTF.

The J gene is TRBJ2-1, the V gene TRBV7-2; D gene ambiguous. V was pared by 5 bases and J by 8 bases, with 7 bases between. CDR1 and CDR2 (germline): SGHTA, FQGNSA. The CDR3 sequence is 11 residues long. The CDR3 spells CASSPSYEQFF. In nucleotides, the CDR3 is TGTGCCAGCAGCCCCTCCTATGAGCAGTTCTTC.

This clone was seen just once. The chain employs TRBV11-2 and TRBJ2-1; 10 nucleotides match TRBD1. The CDR3 spans 13 residues. Germline CDR1 SGHAT, CDR2 FQNNGV. J was trimmed by 5 bases and V by 9 bases; bases with no gene match: 4. The CDR3 nucleotides read TGTGCCAGTAGGGACAGGGGAAACAATGAGCAGTTCTTC. Protein: CASRDRGNNEQFF.

As regards this clone: At one boundary the junction diverges from the germline segment, which might be a read error. The chain is built from TRBV19 and TRBJ1-1; tentatively, D is TRBD1 (6 bases). The germline V gene encodes CDR1 LNHDA and CDR2 SQIVND (reference sequence). The CDR3 contains 12 residues. The CDR3 region is CASSITPGHYFF. The CDR3 bases are TGTGCCAGTAGTATCACCCCGGGACATTACTTTTTT.

The rearrangement uses TRBV18 and TRBJ2-2, with D possibly TRBD1 on 5 matching bases. Germline loops: CDR1 KGHSH, CDR2 LQKENI. This CDR3 comprises 17 residues. V was shortened by 4 bases and J by 4 bases, with 19 bases between the two germline ends. CDR3 sequence: CASSLRQLQGPTGELFF. The CDR3 coding sequence is TGTGCCAGCTCACTACGACAGCTACAAGGGCCCACCGGGGAGCTGTTTTTT.

The chain combines TRBV15 with TRBJ2-1, with D possibly TRBD1 on 5 matching bases. This CDR3 contains 15 residues. V was cut by 0 bases and J by 6 bases, with 12 bases left in between. The germline V gene has CDR1 LNHNV and CDR2 YYDKDF (reference sequence). CDR3 DNA sequence: TGTGCCACCAGCAGAGAAACAGGAGCAGCCAATGAGCAGTTCTTC. This codes for CATSRETGAANEQFF. Looking up the rest from reference TRBV15 and TRBJ2-1 gives the full variable domain: DAMVIQNPRYQVTQFGKPVTLSCSQTLNHNVMYWYQQKSSQAPKLLFHYYDKDFNNEADTPDNFQSRRPNTSFCFLDIRSPGLGDTAMYLCATSRETGAANEQFFGPGTRLTVL.

The chain couples TRBV6-5 to TRBJ1-1; 8 positions match TRBD1. Unmatched junction bases numbered 4, after V lost 6 bases and J lost 1 base. Germline CDR1 is MNHEY and CDR2 is SVGAGI. This CDR3 spans 14 amino acids. CDR3 amino acids: CASSRQGRNTEAFF. The CDR3 coding sequence is TGTGCCAGCAGCCGACAGGGGAGGAACACTGAAGCTTTCTTT.

This clone was detected once. The J gene is TRBJ2-5, the V gene TRBV24-1, with D unclear. From germline, CDR1 is KGHDR and CDR2 SFDVKD. The CDR3 is made up of 12 amino acids. Trimming shortened V by 8 bases and J by 5 bases, and 11 bases separated the two germline ends. The CDR3 DNA is TGTGCCACCACTGGGCCACGCGAGACCCAGTACTTC. Translating it yields CATTGPRETQYF.

The chain carries TRBV27 and TRBJ2-3, with 8 bases fitting TRBD2. There are 18 residues in the CDR3. J lost 0 bases, V lost 1 base, and 9 bases had no gene match. CDR1 and CDR2 from the germline V gene are MNHEY and SMNVEV (reference sequence). The CDR3 nucleotides are TGTGCCAGCAGTTTATACGGGAGGGCCTTGACTAGCACAGATACGCAGTATTTT. Residues: CASSLYGRALTSTDTQYF.

The chain joins TRBV5-1 to TRBJ1-6, with 10 nucleotides matching TRBD1. J lost 4 bases, V lost 0 bases, and 10 bases had no gene match. The germline V gene encodes CDR1 SGHRS and CDR2 YFSETQ. The CDR3 extends over 19 amino acids. The CDR3 loop is CASSLEGQGRLVYNSPLHF. Written as DNA, the CDR3 is TGCGCCAGCAGCTTGGAGGGACAGGGGCGCTTGGTGTATAATTCACCCCTCCACTTT.

J is TRBJ1-1 and V is TRBV5-1; 7 nucleotides agree with TRBD1. The CDR3 length is 16 residues. Trimming at V came to 4 bases and at J to 0 bases, leaving 9 bases not matched to a gene. CDR1 is SGHRS, CDR2 YFSETQ, per germline. CDR3 sequence (DNA): TGCGCCAGCAGCCTGGGGACAGTCCTGATGAACACTGAAGCTTTCTTT. Translation gives CASSLGTVLMNTEAFF.

The chain links TRBV2 to TRBJ1-1, with TRBD1 matching over 7 bases. Germline V gene data show CDR1 as SNHLY and CDR2 as FYNNEI. CDR3 size: 14 residues. V trimming: 6 bases; J trimming: 0 bases; junction bases outside the gene matches: 4. For the CDR3, the DNA is TGTGCCAGCAGAATGGACAGGATGAACACTGAAGCTTTCTTT. Amino acids: CASRMDRMNTEAFF.

The CDR3 reads CASSLGYQGETQYF. The CDR3, as DNA: TGTGCCAGCAGCTTAGGATATCAGGGAGAGACCCAGTACTTC. The chain combines TRBV11-1 with TRBJ2-5, with a possible D match to TRBD1 (5 bases). The CDR3 consists of 14 residues. Germline CDR1 reads SGHAT; CDR2 reads FQDESV (reference sequence). V was trimmed by 1 base and J by 4 bases, leaving 10 bases between them.

The chain carries TRBV2 and TRBJ2-1; 7 bases fit TRBD1. Germline lookup yields CDR1 SNHLY and CDR2 FYNNEI. This CDR3 has 13 amino acids. Unmatched junction bases numbered 4, after V lost 6 bases and J lost 5 bases. The CDR3 DNA is TGTGCCAGCAGGTCGACAGGGAACAATGAGCAGTTCTTC. It codes for CASRSTGNNEQFF. Together with reference TRBV2 and TRBJ2-1, the CDR3 gives the full variable domain: EPEVTQTPSHQVTQMGQEVILRCVPISNHLYFYWYRQILGQKVEFLVSFYNNEISEKSEIFDDQFSVERPDGSNFTLKIRSTKLEDSAMYFCASRSTGNNEQFFGPGTRLTVL.

J is TRBJ1-1 and V is TRBV7-8, with D perhaps TRBD1 (5 bases). Trimming took 1 base from V and 6 from J, leaving 15 bases between them. CDR1 and CDR2 from the germline V gene are SGHVS and FQNEAQ. This CDR3 has 15 residues. The CDR3 protein is CASSLVGHSSSEAFF. The CDR3 nucleotides read TGTGCCAGCAGCTTAGTCGGACACTCAAGTTCTGAAGCTTTCTTT.

V is TRBV12-3 or TRBV12-4 and J is TRBJ1-4; 7 bases map to TRBD1. The CDR3 is made up of 13 amino acids. V was pared by 3 bases and J by 11 bases, with 6 bases of the junction left unmatched. Here the CDR3 reads CASSLTGSGKLFF. Written as DNA, the CDR3 is TGTGCCAGCAGTTTGACAGGGTCGGGGAAACTGTTTTTT.

This CDR3 reads CASSLVSRGQETQYF. CDR3 nucleotide sequence: TGTGCCAGCAGCTTGGTCTCCCGGGGCCAAGAGACCCAGTACTTC. The chain links TRBV5-4 to TRBJ2-5; possibly TRBD2 for D (5 bases). Germline values: CDR1 SGHNT, CDR2 YYREEE (reference sequence). The CDR3 totals 15 residues. Deletions cut 0 bases from V and 1 base from J, with 10 bases between.

This sequence joins TRBV10-1 and TRBJ2-5; D is unclear. This CDR3 has 14 residues. Between the trimmed V and J ends, which lost 0 bases and 5 bases, there was a span of 10 bases. Looked up from germline, CDR1 is WNHNN and CDR2 is SYGVQD (reference sequence). The CDR3 here is CASSESSNVETQYF. CDR3 in DNA: TGCGCCAGCAGTGAGTCTTCTAACGTGGAGACCCAGTACTTC.

This sequence joins TRBV10-2 and TRBJ2-3; D might be TRBD2 (6 bases). Germline V gives CDR1 WSHSY, CDR2 SAAADI. V lost 3 bases to trimming and J lost 3 bases, with 16 bases between them. This CDR3 contains 16 residues. This chain's CDR3 is CASSDAGGIGTDTQYF. The CDR3, as DNA: TGCGCCAGCAGTGACGCTGGGGGGATTGGGACAGATACGCAGTATTTT.

This clone was observed once. The junction shows a germline mismatch at one end, possibly a read error. The V call is TRBV5-6, the J call TRBJ1-5; 9 nucleotides align to TRBD1. Germline assignment: CDR1 SGHDT and CDR2 YYEEEE. This CDR3 is 16 amino acids long. The CDR3: CASSLATTGGNQPQHF. The CDR3 DNA follows: TGTGCCAGCAGCTTGGCTACCACAGGGGGCAACCAGCCCCAGCATTTT. The complete variable domain, with remaining parts taken from reference TRBV5-6 and TRBJ1-5, reads DAGVTQSPTHLIKTRGQQVTLRCSPKSGHDTVSWYQQALGQGPQFIFQYYEEEERQRGNFPDRFSGHQFPNYSSELNVNALLLGDSALYLCASSLATTGGNQPQHFGDGTRLSIL.

This clone has a handful of counts. The chain combines TRBV3-1 (or the pseudogene TRBV3-2) with TRBJ1-3, with a tentative D call TRBD1 (6 bases). V dropped 4 bases and J dropped 0 bases, with 10 bases sitting between them. This CDR3 region has 15 residues. Germline CDR1 reads LGHDT; CDR2 reads YNNKEL (reference sequence). The chain's CDR3 is CASSLSRGSGNTIYF. CDR3 DNA: TGTGCCAGCAGCCTGTCCAGGGGCTCTGGAAACACCATATATTTT.

This sequence joins TRBV10-3 and TRBJ2-1; TRBD2 might be the D (5 bases). Germline V gene sequence: CDR1 ENHRY, CDR2 SYGVKD. This CDR3 region has 11 residues. Trimming shortened V by 3 bases and J by 13 bases, and 10 bases separated the two germline ends. CDR3 loop: CAISDAGRQFF. The DNA for the CDR3 is TGTGCCATCAGTGACGCGGGTCGCCAGTTCTTC.

V and J are TRBV5-4 and TRBJ1-1; unclear D gene. The CDR3 is made up of 14 amino acids. V lost 10 bases and J 3 bases, leaving 19 bases between the germline ends. The germline gives CDR1 SGHNT, CDR2 YYREEE (reference sequence). DNA for the CDR3: TGTGCCCGTAGAAGGACCCCCGGGGACACTGAAGCTTTCTTT. The encoded protein is CARRRTPGDTEAFF.